This T cell receptor beta chain was sequenced during a study of blood T cell repertoires in COVID-19. Study-wide background: The samples span acute and convalescent COVID-19 from the United States, Italy and Spain. T cells, B-cell-depleted T cells, or PBMCs supplied cDNA or gDNA.

This clone was seen once. Source study methods: Amplified reference gene primers provided the basis for estimating nucleated cell counts. Sequencing was performed with immunoSEQ multiplex PCR; in TCRdb, only in-frame clones are kept and a portion is missing. Clonal size and the V and J genes are those of that table, whereas D and trimming came from the DNA. The table shows about 26,000 clones, with 80% to 90% occurring only once. Germline CDR1 reads SGHRS; CDR2 reads YFSETQ. Germline trimming cut 3 bases from V and 5 bases from J; bases unmatched to any gene: 9. The CDR3 spans 15 residues. Sequenced sample: peripheral blood. The clonotype was recovered from a human donor in a cohort sampled during active COVID-19. The chain links TRBV5-1 to TRBJ2-3, with 7 bases aligning to TRBD1. DNA for the CDR3: TGCGCCAGCAGCTCAACCCTTTCAGGGGGAGATACGCAGTATTTT. It specifies CASSSTLSGGDTQYF.